The source of this T cell receptor (beta chain) is a study of cytomegalovirus exposure and HLA in healthy donors. This PCR relied on a set of 60 Vbeta primers and 13 Jbeta primers. Some clones are missing from TCRdb's copy, which holds only in-frame ones; the method was immunoSEQ multiplex PCR. This table holds about 110,000 clones, approximately 70% found once. V was shortened by 5 bases and J by 11 bases, with 12 bases between the two germline ends. The CDR3 length is 11 residues. Germline V CDR1 and CDR2: MNHNS, SASEGT. Material: PBMCs. The receptor was isolated from a man aged 40-55 years in good health and CMV-seropositive. The V gene is TRBV6-1, the J gene TRBJ1-2; D unclear. CDR3 amino acids: CASSSPTGYTF. CDR3 DNA sequence: TGTGCCAGCAGTAGCCCTACGGGTTACACCTTC.